Below, 19 T cell receptor beta chains from the same sample are listed, as sequenced in a study of T cell responses to AZD1222 COVID-19 vaccine (dated by TCRdb to about 2021). Library preparation was by the immunoSEQ multiplex PCR assay. As stored in TCRdb, this immuneACCESS dataset retains in-frame rearrangements with V and J assigned. A fraction of the clones does not appear; measured against another copy, unresolved V genes explain less than half of the discrepancy, and the remainder lacks a known reason. The sample yields around 200,000 clones; about 91% were counted once. The ten largest clonotypes hold 0.45% to 0.55% of the sample. What this sample's time point label stands for: baseline before first vaccination. Sequences were derived from peripheral blood, sampled on day 0 of AZD1222 vaccination. Receptors were obtained from an adult in good health.

V is TRBV9 and J is TRBJ1-2, with 8 bases matching TRBD1. With V trimmed by 0 bases and J by 3 bases, 7 bases remained unmatched. Germline V gene sequence: CDR1 SGDLS, CDR2 YYNGEE. This CDR3 is 16 amino acids long. The CDR3 loop is CASSVARTGFYYGYTF. CDR3 coding DNA: TGTGCCAGCAGCGTAGCCCGGACAGGGTTTTACTATGGCTACACCTTC.

The chain uses TRBV6-5 and TRBJ1-2, with 8 nucleotides matching TRBD1. Germline CDR1 MNHEY, CDR2 SVGAGI. The trim removed 3 bases at V and 2 bases at J, leaving 2 bases unmatched. This CDR3 has 14 residues. The CDR3 here is CASSYRQGNYGYTF. CDR3 nucleotide sequence: TGTGCCAGCAGTTATCGACAGGGGAACTATGGCTACACCTTC.

This chain links TRBV28 with TRBJ1-1, with TRBD1 matching over 8 bases. The CDR3 consists of 15 residues. Germline lookup yields CDR1 MDHEN and CDR2 SYDVKM. The ends lost 5 bases at V and 5 bases at J; junction bases unmatched: 10. The CDR3 DNA reads as TGTGCCAGCAGTGTCAGGGGGCCGTGGGGGACTGAAGCTTTCTTT. This gives the protein CASSVRGPWGTEAFF.

The V call is TRBV4-1, the J call TRBJ2-7; a weak D match, TRBD2 (5 bases). Germline loops: CDR1 MGHRA, CDR2 YSYEKL. Trimming shortened V by 3 bases and J by 5 bases, and 11 bases separated the two germline ends. This CDR3 comprises 13 residues. The CDR3 coding sequence is TGCGCCAGCAGCCACAACACGGGGAACGAGCAGTACTTC. It encodes CASSHNTGNEQYF.

The chain recombines TRBV5-1 with TRBJ2-5; D unresolved. The CDR3 has 17 residues. Germline V lookup: CDR1 SGHRS, CDR2 YFSETQ. Between the trimmed V and J ends, which lost 0 bases and 0 bases, there was a span of 15 bases. The CDR3 DNA reads TGCGCCAGCAGCTTGGGAGGATACAGCTCCAACCAAGAGACCCAGTACTTC. This gives the protein CASSLGGYSSNQETQYF.

This clone showed up just once. The V and J genes are TRBV29-1 and TRBJ2-5, with D perhaps given as TRBD1 or TRBD2 (5 bases each). The CDR3 has 12 residues. Germline CDR1 and CDR2: SQVTM and ANQGSEA. Trimming took off 7 bases at V and 7 bases at J, with 16 bases between the two ends. The CDR3 loop is CSASQGEGTQYF. The CDR3 nucleotides read TGCAGCGCTAGTCAGGGCGAGGGGACCCAGTACTTC.

The rearrangement joins TRBV27 to TRBJ2-3; 8 positions match TRBD2. The J segment lost 4 bases and the V segment lost 7 bases, leaving 7 bases of the junction unmatched. From germline, CDR1 is MNHEY and CDR2 SMNVEV (reference sequence). This CDR3 has 14 residues. The CDR3 here is CASTSSGVADTQYF. The CDR3 DNA sequence: TGTGCCAGCACGAGTAGCGGGGTCGCAGATACGCAGTATTTT.

The gene calls are TRBV5-3 and TRBJ2-6; the D call may be TRBD1 or TRBD2 (5 bases each). TRBV5-3 is flagged as an ORF with uncertain function. V was cut by 5 bases and J by 0 bases, with 21 bases left in between. The length of the CDR3 is 19 residues. The CDR3 is CARRRAGTQELSGANVLTF. CDR3 coding DNA: TGTGCCAGAAGGCGAGCCGGGACGCAGGAACTCTCTGGGGCCAACGTCCTGACTTTC.

The chain has TRBV19 and TRBJ1-5; D call uncertain. The CDR3 has 13 amino acids. Trimming left V 10 bases short and J 0 bases short, with 10 bases between. CDR1 is LNHDA and CDR2 is SQIVND in the germline V gene (reference sequence). The CDR3 protein is CATKGSSNQPQHF. DNA for the CDR3: TGTGCCACCAAGGGAAGTAGCAATCAGCCCCAGCATTTT.

The gene calls are TRBV2 and TRBJ2-7; 9 bases match TRBD1. V shed 6 bases, J shed 5 bases, and the junction held 11 bases outside the gene matches. CDR1 is SNHLY, CDR2 FYNNEI, per germline. The CDR3 extends over 15 amino acids. CDR3 nucleotide sequence: TGTGCCAGCAGCCCCTTGGGACAGGGTATCAACGAGCAGTACTTC. It yields the protein CASSPLGQGINEQYF.

This chain joins TRBV27 and TRBJ1-2; the match to TRBD1 covers 7 bases. The CDR3 contains 18 residues. The germline gives CDR1 MNHEY, CDR2 SMNVEV (reference sequence). Germline trimming cut 4 bases from V and 2 bases from J; bases unmatched to any gene: 16. The chain's CDR3 is CASSSLAYRQGRNYGYTF. The CDR3 DNA follows: TGTGCCAGCAGTTCACTCGCCTATCGACAGGGTCGGAACTATGGCTACACCTTC.

The CDR3 nucleotides are TGTGCCTGGGGGGATTCTCCTCAGCATTTT. This sequence encodes CAWGDSPQHF. This sequence joins TRBV30 and TRBJ1-5; D is unresolved. Trimming shortened V by 5 bases and J by 13 bases, and 12 bases separated the two germline ends. The CDR3 has 10 amino acids. From germline, CDR1 is GTSNPN and CDR2 SVGIG (reference sequence).

The chain recombines TRBV10-1 with TRBJ1-5, with D unresolved. V shed 7 bases and J shed 5 bases, with 6 bases lying between them. CDR1 is WNHNN and CDR2 is SYGVQD in the germline V gene (reference sequence). The CDR3 length is 11 residues. The CDR3 here is CASNFHQPQHF. CDR3 sequence (DNA): TGCGCCAGCAATTTCCATCAGCCCCAGCATTTT.

The V and J genes are TRBV6-5 and TRBJ1-5, with TRBD1 matching over 8 bases. CDR1 and CDR2 from the germline V gene are MNHEY and SVGAGI. This CDR3 is built from 14 residues. Germline trimming cut 5 bases from V and 1 base from J; bases unmatched to any gene: 1. DNA for the CDR3: TGTGCCAGCAGTAGGACAGGGAGCAATCAGCCCCAGCATTTT. This gives the protein CASSRTGSNQPQHF.

This sequence joins TRBV27 and TRBJ2-7, with D perhaps TRBD2 (6 bases). This CDR3 has 15 residues. Trimming removed 5 bases at V and 2 bases at J, with 16 bases between. Looked up from germline, CDR1 is MNHEY and CDR2 is SMNVEV (reference sequence). CDR3 nucleotides: TGTGCCAGCAGTATACTCGGGACTCAAACCTACGAGCAGTACTTC. Translation gives CASSILGTQTYEQYF.

This chain uses TRBV23-1 with TRBJ1-3, with D possibly TRBD1 on 6 matching bases. TRBV23-1 is an ORF; its function is uncertain. Trimming pared 1 base from V and 4 bases from J, leaving 11 bases between. The CDR3 has 15 residues. CDR3 residues: CASSQCGGLGNTIYF. The CDR3 nucleotides read TGCGCCAGCAGTCAATGCGGGGGCCTCGGAAACACCATATATTTT.

This chain connects TRBV6-5 to TRBJ1-1; no definite D call. The CDR3 runs 15 residues. Trimming pared 7 bases from V and 1 base from J, leaving 16 bases between. Germline V lookup: CDR1 MNHEY, CDR2 SVGAGI. The CDR3 coding sequence is TGTGCCAGCAAGAGGTCTGCTGCGGGGAACACTGAAGCTTTCTTT. This codes for CASKRSAAGNTEAFF.

The chain links TRBV7-2 to TRBJ1-2; TRBD1 matches 9 bases. V shed 5 bases and J 3 bases; nucleotides not matched to a gene: 4. The CDR3 spans 14 residues. The V gene's germline CDR1 is SGHTA and CDR2 FQGNSA. The CDR3 DNA reads as TGTGCCAGCAGCCCGGACAGGGGAGACTATGGCTACACCTTC. Its protein product is CASSPDRGDYGYTF.

The V and J genes are TRBV5-1 and TRBJ2-2, with 10 positions matching TRBD2. After removal of 7 bases from V and 5 bases from J, the junction contained 5 bases not matched to a gene. This CDR3 spans 14 amino acids. Germline assignment: CDR1 SGHRS and CDR2 YFSETQ. CDR3 sequence reads: CASSSGSGTGELFF. The DNA for the CDR3 is TGCGCCAGCTCTAGCGGGAGTGGGACCGGGGAGCTGTTTTTT.